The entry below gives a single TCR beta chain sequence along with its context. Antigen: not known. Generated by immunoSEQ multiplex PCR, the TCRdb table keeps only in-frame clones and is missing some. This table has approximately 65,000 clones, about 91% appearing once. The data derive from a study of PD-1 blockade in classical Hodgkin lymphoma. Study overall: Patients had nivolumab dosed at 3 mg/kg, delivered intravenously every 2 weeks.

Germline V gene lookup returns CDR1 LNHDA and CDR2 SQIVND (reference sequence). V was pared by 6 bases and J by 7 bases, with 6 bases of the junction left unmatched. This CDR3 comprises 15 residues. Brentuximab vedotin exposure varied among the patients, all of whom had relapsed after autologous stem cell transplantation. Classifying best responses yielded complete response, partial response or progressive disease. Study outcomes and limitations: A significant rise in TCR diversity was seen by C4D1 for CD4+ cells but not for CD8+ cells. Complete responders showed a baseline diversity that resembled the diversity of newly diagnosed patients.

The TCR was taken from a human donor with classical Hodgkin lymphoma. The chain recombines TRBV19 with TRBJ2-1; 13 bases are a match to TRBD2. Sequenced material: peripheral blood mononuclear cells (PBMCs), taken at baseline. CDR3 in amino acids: CASSAGTSGVNEQFF. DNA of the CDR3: TGTGCCAGTAGCGCCGGGACTAGCGGGGTTAATGAGCAGTTCTTC.